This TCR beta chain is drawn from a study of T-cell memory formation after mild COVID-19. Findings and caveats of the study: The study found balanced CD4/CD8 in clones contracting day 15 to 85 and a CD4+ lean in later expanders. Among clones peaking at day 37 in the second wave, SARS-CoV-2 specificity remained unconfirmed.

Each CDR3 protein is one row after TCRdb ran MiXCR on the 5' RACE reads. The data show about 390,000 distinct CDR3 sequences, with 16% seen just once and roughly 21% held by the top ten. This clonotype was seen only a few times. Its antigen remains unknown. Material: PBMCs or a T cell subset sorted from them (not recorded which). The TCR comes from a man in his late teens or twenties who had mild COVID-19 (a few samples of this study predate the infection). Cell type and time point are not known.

CDR3 sequence: CASSYSFGPGLPNIQYF. The CDR3 nucleotides are TGTGCCAGCAGTTACTCGTTCGGACCGGGACTCCCAAACATTCAGTACTTC. This sequence joins TRBV6-5 and TRBJ2-4; possible D gene TRBD2, 6 bases. This CDR3 has 17 amino acids. Germline assignment: CDR1 MNHEY and CDR2 SVGAGI. V was shortened by 0 bases and J by 6 bases, with 18 bases between the two germline ends.